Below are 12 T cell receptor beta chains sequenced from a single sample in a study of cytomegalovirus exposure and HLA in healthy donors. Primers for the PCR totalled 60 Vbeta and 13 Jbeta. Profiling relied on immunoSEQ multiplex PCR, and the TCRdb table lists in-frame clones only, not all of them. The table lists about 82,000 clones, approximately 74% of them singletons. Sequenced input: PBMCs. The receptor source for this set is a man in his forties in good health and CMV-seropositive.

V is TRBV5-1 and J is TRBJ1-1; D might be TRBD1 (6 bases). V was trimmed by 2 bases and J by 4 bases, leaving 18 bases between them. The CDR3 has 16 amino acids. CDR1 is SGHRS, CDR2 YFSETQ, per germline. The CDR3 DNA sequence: TGCGCCAGCAGCTTTGGCGGGGGCGCCGATACCACTGAAGCTTTCTTT. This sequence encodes CASSFGGGADTTEAFF.

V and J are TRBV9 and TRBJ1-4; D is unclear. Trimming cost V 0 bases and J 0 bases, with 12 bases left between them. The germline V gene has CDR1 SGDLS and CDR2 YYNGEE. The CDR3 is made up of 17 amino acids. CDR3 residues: CASSVGPGPATNEKLFF. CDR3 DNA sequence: TGTGCCAGCAGCGTAGGTCCAGGTCCCGCAACTAATGAAAAACTGTTTTTT.

CDR3 nucleotides: TGCGCCAGCAGTAGCGGACAGGGGGCTAACAATGAGCAGTTCTTC. Translating it yields CASSSGQGANNEQFF. The gene calls are TRBV10-1 and TRBJ2-1; TRBD1 matches at 11 bases. Trimming at V came to 5 bases and at J to 5 bases, leaving 5 bases not matched to a gene. Germline lookup yields CDR1 WNHNN and CDR2 SYGVQD (reference sequence). The CDR3 loop spans 15 amino acids.

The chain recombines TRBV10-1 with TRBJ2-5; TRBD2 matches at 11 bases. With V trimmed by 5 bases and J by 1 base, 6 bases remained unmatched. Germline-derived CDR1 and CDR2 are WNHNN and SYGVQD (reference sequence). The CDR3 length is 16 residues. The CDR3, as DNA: TGCGCCAGCAGTCCGGGACTAGCGGTTTCCCAAGAGACCCAGTACTTC. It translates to CASSPGLAVSQETQYF.

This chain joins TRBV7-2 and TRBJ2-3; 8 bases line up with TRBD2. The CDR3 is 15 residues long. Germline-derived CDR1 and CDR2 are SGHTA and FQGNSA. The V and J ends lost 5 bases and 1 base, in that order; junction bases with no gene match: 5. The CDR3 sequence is CASSHSGKGTDTQYF. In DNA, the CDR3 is TGTGCCAGCAGCCATAGCGGGAAGGGCACAGATACGCAGTATTTT.

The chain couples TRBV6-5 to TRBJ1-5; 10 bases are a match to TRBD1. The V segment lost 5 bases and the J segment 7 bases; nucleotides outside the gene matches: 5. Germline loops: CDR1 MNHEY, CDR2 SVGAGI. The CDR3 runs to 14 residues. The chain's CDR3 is CASSRDRGRQPQHF. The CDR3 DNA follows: TGTGCCAGCAGTCGGGACAGGGGTAGACAGCCCCAGCATTTT.

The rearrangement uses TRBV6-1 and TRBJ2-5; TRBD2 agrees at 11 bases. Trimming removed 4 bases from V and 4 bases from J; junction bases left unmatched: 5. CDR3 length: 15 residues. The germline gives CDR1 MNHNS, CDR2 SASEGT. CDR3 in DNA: TGTGCCAGCAGTGGTAGCGGGAGGGTCCGAGAGACCCAGTACTTC. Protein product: CASSGSGRVRETQYF.

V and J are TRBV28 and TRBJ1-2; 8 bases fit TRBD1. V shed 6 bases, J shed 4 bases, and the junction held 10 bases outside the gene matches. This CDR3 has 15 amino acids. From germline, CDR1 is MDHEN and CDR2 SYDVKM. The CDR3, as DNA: TGTGCCAGCAGCCTCCTTTCGGACAGGGCCTATGGCTACACCTTC. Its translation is CASSLLSDRAYGYTF.

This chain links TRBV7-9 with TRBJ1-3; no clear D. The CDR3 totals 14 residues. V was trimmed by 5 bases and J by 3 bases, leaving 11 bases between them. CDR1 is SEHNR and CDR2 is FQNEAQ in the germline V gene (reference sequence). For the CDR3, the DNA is TGTGCCAGCAGCCACGAGCATCGTGGAAACACCATATATTTT. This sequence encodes CASSHEHRGNTIYF.

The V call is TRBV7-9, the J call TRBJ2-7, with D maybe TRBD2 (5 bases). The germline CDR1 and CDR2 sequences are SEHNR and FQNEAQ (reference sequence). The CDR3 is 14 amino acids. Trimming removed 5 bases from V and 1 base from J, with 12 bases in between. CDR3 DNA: TGTGCCAGCAGCCCCAGAGGGTTATCCTACGAGCAGTACTTC. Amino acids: CASSPRGLSYEQYF.

The CDR3 DNA reads as TGCGCCAGCAACCCCCGGGACAGGGACTACAATGAGCAGTTCTTC. Translation: CASNPRDRDYNEQFF. This rearrangement joins TRBV5-1 to TRBJ2-1, with 9 bases matching TRBD1. CDR3 size: 15 residues. Germline V CDR1 and CDR2: SGHRS, YFSETQ. J lost 3 bases, V lost 6 bases, and 7 bases had no gene match.

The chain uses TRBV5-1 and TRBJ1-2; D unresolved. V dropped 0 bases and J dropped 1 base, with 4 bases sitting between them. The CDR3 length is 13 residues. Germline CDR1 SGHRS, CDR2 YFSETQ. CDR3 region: CASSLAVNYGYTF. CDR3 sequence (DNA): TGCGCCAGCAGCTTGGCGGTTAACTATGGCTACACCTTC.